These 21 T cell receptor beta chains were sequenced from one sample in a study of T cells after yellow fever vaccination. In TCRdb, the 5' RACE reads were re-called with MiXCR into one record per CDR3 protein. This sample has approximately 120,000 distinct CDR3 sequences, with approximately 16% found just once. The input for sequencing was CD8+ T cells sorted from PBMCs, taken 5 days after the yellow fever booster vaccination. These receptors all stem from a man between 18 and 29 years old who received the YFV17D yellow fever vaccine.

V and J are TRBV3-1 and TRBJ2-2; D tentatively fits TRBD1 or TRBD2 (5 bases each). The germline CDR1 and CDR2 sequences are LGHDT and YNNKEL (reference sequence). This CDR3 has 18 residues. V was cut by 4 bases and J by 6 bases, with 24 bases left in between. The CDR3 DNA sequence: TGTGCCAGCAGCCCCACCGTCGGGGACCCGGGCTTCGCCGGGGAGCTGTTTTTT. It is translated as CASSPTVGDPGFAGELFF.

This chain joins TRBV7-9 and TRBJ2-1; D remains ambiguous. The CDR3 is 13 residues long. Germline CDR1 SEHNR, CDR2 FQNEAQ (reference sequence). V was shortened by 1 base and J by 10 bases, with 11 bases between the two germline ends. CDR3 in DNA: TGTGCCAGCAGCTTAGGGGTGGTTCGGGAGCAGTTCTTC. Amino acid sequence: CASSLGVVREQFF. The full variable domain, its missing parts supplied by reference TRBV7-9 and TRBJ2-1, is DTGVSQNPRHKITKRGQNVTFRCDPISEHNRLYWYRQTLGQGPEFLTYFQNEAQLEKSRLLSDRFSAERPKGSFSTLEIQRTEQGDSAMYLCASSLGVVREQFFGPGTRLTVL.

This chain links TRBV6-5 with TRBJ2-2; 8 positions agree with TRBD2. The CDR3 has 13 amino acids. Per germline, CDR1 MNHEY and CDR2 SVGAGI. Trimming took 7 bases from V and 6 from J; bases not matched to a gene: 4. DNA of the CDR3: TGTGCCAGCACCGCGCGGGGGGCCGGGGAGCTGTTTTTT. This translates into CASTARGAGELFF.

The V call is TRBV25-1, the J call TRBJ2-5, with D perhaps matching TRBD2 (6 bases). Trimming left V 3 bases short and J 4 bases short, with 15 bases between. CDR3 length: 15 residues. Germline CDR1 is MGHDK and CDR2 is SYGVNS. The CDR3: CASSERETSRETQYF. DNA of the CDR3: TGTGCCAGCAGTGAGAGGGAGACTAGTCGAGAGACCCAGTACTTC.

CDR3 protein: CSVATGGAGEQYF. The CDR3 nucleotides are TGCAGCGTTGCCACAGGGGGCGCGGGAGAGCAGTACTTC. The rearrangement uses TRBV29-1 and TRBJ2-7; 9 bases match TRBD1. V lost 4 bases, J lost 7 bases, and 8 bases stayed unmatched. CDR1 and CDR2 from the germline V gene are SQVTM and ANQGSEA. This CDR3 region has 13 residues.

The chain couples TRBV4-1 to TRBJ2-7, with a possible D match to TRBD1 (6 bases). V lost 3 bases to trimming and J lost 0 bases, with 12 bases between them. The germline V gene has CDR1 MGHRA and CDR2 YSYEKL. CDR3 length equals 15 residues. The CDR3 DNA reads TGCGCCAGCAGCCAGTTCCGGGACACCTCCTACGAGCAGTACTTC. Translation gives CASSQFRDTSYEQYF.

This chain connects TRBV29-1 to TRBJ1-3; TRBD1 is a possible D gene (5 bases). This CDR3 spans 13 amino acids. The V end was cut by 2 bases, the J end by 4 bases, with 9 bases between. In germline, CDR1 is SQVTM, CDR2 ANQGSEA. For the CDR3, the DNA is TGCAGCGTTGAATCAGGGATGGGAAACACCATATATTTT. It encodes CSVESGMGNTIYF.

This chain uses TRBV14 with TRBJ2-1; no clear D. CDR3 length: 13 amino acids. V was pared by 3 bases and J by 5 bases, with 8 bases between. CDR1 and CDR2 from the germline V gene are SGHDN and FVKESK. The CDR3 here is CASSHNRDNEQFF. The CDR3 DNA reads TGTGCCAGCAGCCACAACAGAGACAATGAGCAGTTCTTC.

CDR3 in DNA: TGCGCCAGCAGTCAATCCCGATACTTC. Amino acid sequence: CASSQSRYF. V gene TRBV23-1 combines with J gene TRBJ2-5; D is unclear. TRBV23-1 is an open reading frame, and its role is uncertain. With 0 bases removed from V and 14 bases from J, the gap between germline ends came to 4 bases. The CDR3 extends over 9 amino acids.

This rearrangement joins TRBV7-6 to TRBJ2-5; D gene unclear. V lost 2 bases and J lost 5, with 9 bases in between. The CDR3 runs 13 residues. The germline V gene has CDR1 SGHVS and CDR2 FNYEAQ. DNA for the CDR3: TGTGCCAGCAGCTTACGGCTCGGCGAGACCCAGTACTTC. It codes for CASSLRLGETQYF.

The CDR3 DNA sequence: TGTGCCAGTTCCGAATGGGCCCTCCCGGCTTTCTTT. Protein product: CASSEWALPAFF. The chain couples TRBV19 to TRBJ1-1; no clear D gene. Between the trimmed V and J ends, which lost 8 bases and 11 bases, there was a span of 18 bases. The CDR3 is 12 residues long. Germline V gene data show CDR1 as LNHDA and CDR2 as SQIVND (reference sequence). The whole variable domain, filled in from reference TRBV19 and TRBJ1-1, reads DGGITQSPKYLFRKEGQNVTLSCEQNLNHDAMYWYRQDPGQGLRLIYYSQIVNDFQKGDIAEGYSVSREKKESFPLTVTSAQKNPTAFYLCASSEWALPAFFGQGTRLTVV.

The rearrangement links TRBV29-1 to TRBJ1-3, with D hard to call. Germline assignment: CDR1 SQVTM and CDR2 ANQGSEA. V gave up 1 base and J gave up 4 bases, with 2 bases separating them. This CDR3 has 11 amino acids. The CDR3: CSVEGGNTIYF. CDR3 in DNA: TGCAGCGTTGAAGGGGGAAACACCATATATTTT.

There are a few counts of this clonotype. J is TRBJ2-5 and V is TRBV3-1; 10 bases agree with TRBD1. Germline V CDR1 and CDR2: LGHDT, YNNKEL (reference sequence). CDR3 length: 16 amino acids. V shed 1 base and J 4 bases; nucleotides not matched to a gene: 6. CDR3 residues: CASSQGGDRGLETQYF. CDR3 DNA: TGTGCCAGCAGCCAAGGGGGCGACAGGGGGCTAGAGACCCAGTACTTC.

The chain combines TRBV7-9 with TRBJ1-5; TRBD1 aligns across 8 bases. Germline V gives CDR1 SEHNR, CDR2 FQNEAQ (reference sequence). Trimming at V came to 5 bases and at J to 7 bases, leaving 10 bases not matched to a gene. This CDR3 has 15 amino acids. CDR3 in DNA: TGTGCCAGCAGCCCTAGCGGACAGGGTGGACAGCCCCAGCATTTT. Amino acid sequence: CASSPSGQGGQPQHF.

This clonotype was observed at least ten times. The chain combines TRBV20-1 with TRBJ2-1, with 11 bases aligning to TRBD2. The CDR3 contains 14 residues. V dropped 5 bases and J dropped 7; count of bases not matched to a gene: 7. Germline assignment: CDR1 DFQATT and CDR2 SNEGSKA (reference sequence). CDR3 amino acids: CSASTSGGRNEQFF. CDR3 bases: TGCAGTGCTTCTACTAGCGGGGGCCGTAATGAGCAGTTCTTC.

The sample holds a few counts of this clonotype. J is TRBJ2-1 and V is TRBV13; 9 bases match TRBD2. The trim removed 6 bases at V and 5 bases at J, leaving 8 bases unmatched. The CDR3 runs 15 residues. The germline V gene encodes CDR1 PRHDT and CDR2 FYEKMQ (reference sequence). The DNA of the CDR3 is TGTGCCAGCAGTCTCCGGGCGGGGGGGCACAATGAGCAGTTCTTC. It is translated as CASSLRAGGHNEQFF.

The chain carries TRBV5-4 and TRBJ2-6; 7 bases agree with TRBD2. The CDR3 runs to 15 residues. Looked up from germline, CDR1 is SGHNT and CDR2 is YYREEE (reference sequence). V lost 3 bases, J lost 0 bases, and 0 bases stayed unmatched. CDR3 nucleotides: TGTGCCAGCAGCTGGGGGGGCTCTGGGGCCAACGTCCTGACTTTC. As protein: CASSWGGSGANVLTF.

The gene calls are TRBV10-3 and TRBJ2-7; maybe TRBD1 (5 bases). Trimming took off 2 bases at V and 3 bases at J, with 11 bases between the two ends. Germline CDR1 and CDR2: ENHRY and SYGVKD. The CDR3 is 14 amino acids. The DNA of the CDR3 is TGTGCCATCAGTGAGCGACTGGACAACTACGAGCAGTACGTC. The encoded protein is CAISERLDNYEQYV.

This clonotype has only a few counts. The rearrangement joins TRBV20-1 to TRBJ1-5; no firm D call. Germline CDR1 and CDR2: DFQATT and SNEGSKA (reference sequence). This CDR3 spans 12 amino acids. With 5 bases removed from V and 3 bases from J, the gap between germline ends came to 8 bases. CDR3: CSAEDLNQPQHF. Written as DNA, the CDR3 is TGCAGTGCTGAAGATCTCAATCAGCCCCAGCATTTT.

The J gene is TRBJ2-3, the V gene TRBV30; D gene unclear. The V end was cut by 5 bases, the J end by 4 bases, with 13 bases between. The CDR3 is made up of 13 amino acids. The germline gives CDR1 GTSNPN, CDR2 SVGIG (reference sequence). The CDR3 DNA sequence: TGTGCCTGGTCCTTAGGGTCCGCAGATACGCAGTATTTT. This encodes CAWSLGSADTQYF.

The rearrangement uses TRBV5-1 and TRBJ2-3; the match to TRBD2 covers 14 bases. Trimming cost V 4 bases and J 5 bases; bases outside gene matches: 6. Germline CDR1 reads SGHRS; CDR2 reads YFSETQ. The CDR3 totals 16 residues. Here the CDR3 DNA reads TGCGCCAGCAGCCCGAGACTAGCGGGGGGGATAGATACGCAGTATTTT. It specifies CASSPRLAGGIDTQYF.